These 19 T cell receptor beta chains were all obtained from the same sample, sequenced in a study of response to subunit inactivated influenza vaccine. One entry per CDR3 protein results from TCRdb running MiXCR on the RT-PCR reads. The sample lists 700,000 to 900,000 distinct CDR3 sequences, 21% occurring once. Material: PBMCs from blood, obtained more than 4 days after vaccination. The receptors here all came from a man aged 45-60 years who received an inactivated influenza vaccine.

V usage is TRBV7-2 and J usage is TRBJ2-7; the match to TRBD1 covers 7 bases. CDR3 length: 15 amino acids. Germline V gene sequence: CDR1 SGHTA, CDR2 FQGNSA. J was trimmed by 3 bases and V by 5 bases; bases with no gene match: 10. The CDR3 region is CASSRRRDSHYEQYF. The CDR3 bases are TGTGCCAGCAGCCGAAGACGGGACAGTCACTACGAGCAGTACTTC. The complete variable domain, with remaining parts taken from reference TRBV7-2 and TRBJ2-7, reads GAGVSQSPSNKVTEKGKDVELRCDPISGHTALYWYRQSLGQGLEFLIYFQGNSAPDKSGLPSDRFSAERTGGSVSTLTIQRTQQEDSAVYLCASSRRRDSHYEQYFGPGTRLTVT.

This clonotype showed up just once. The chain employs TRBV18 and TRBJ2-1; 7 positions match TRBD1. V dropped 3 bases and J dropped 4; count of bases not matched to a gene: 3. CDR3 length: 14 amino acids. Germline CDR1 and CDR2: KGHSH and LQKENI. CDR3 residues: CASSPGQPYNEQFF. The CDR3 bases are TGTGCCAGCTCACCGGGACAGCCATACAATGAGCAGTTCTTC.

V usage is TRBV5-1 and J usage is TRBJ1-1; D perhaps matches TRBD1 (6 bases). V was shortened by 4 bases and J by 4 bases, with 17 bases between the two germline ends. CDR3 length equals 15 residues. Germline values: CDR1 SGHRS, CDR2 YFSETQ. CDR3 protein: CASSLTRTGTTEAFF. The CDR3 coding sequence is TGCGCCAGCAGCCTAACCCGCACAGGGACCACTGAAGCTTTCTTT.

The table lists this clonotype with a few counts. The chain has TRBV28 and TRBJ2-2; D remains ambiguous. Per germline, CDR1 MDHEN and CDR2 SYDVKM. V lost 1 base to trimming and J lost 1 base, with 13 bases between them. The CDR3 runs 17 residues. The CDR3 region has the DNA TGTGCCAGCAGTTTATCGGGCCACCGTCTGAACACCGGGGAGCTGTTTTTT. It yields the protein CASSLSGHRLNTGELFF.

The chain combines TRBV6-2 or TRBV6-3 with TRBJ2-1, with a weak D call TRBD2 (5 bases). Trimming shortened V by 3 bases and J by 4 bases, and 19 bases separated the two germline ends. The CDR3 runs 17 residues. Germline V gene data show CDR1 as MNHEY and CDR2 as SVGEGT. CDR3 in amino acids: CASSYIRSSPSYNEQFF. CDR3 nucleotide sequence: TGTGCCAGCAGTTATATCCGTTCTAGCCCCAGTTACAATGAGCAGTTCTTC.

The table lists this clonotype with a few counts. The CDR3 region is CASSLGPGLPVSEQYF. The CDR3 DNA reads as TGTGCCAGCAGCTTAGGGCCGGGACTACCTGTATCCGAGCAGTACTTC. The chain carries TRBV11-3 and TRBJ2-7, with 7 bases lining up with TRBD2. V shed 1 base, J shed 6 bases, and the junction held 12 bases outside the gene matches. CDR1 is SGHNT and CDR2 is YENEEA in the germline V gene. The CDR3 consists of 16 residues.

This rearrangement joins TRBV6-5 to TRBJ1-1; D might be TRBD1 (5 bases). There are 16 residues in the CDR3. V was shortened by 0 bases and J by 4 bases, with 15 bases between the two germline ends. Germline values: CDR1 MNHEY, CDR2 SVGAGI. The CDR3 is CASSYSGRRVFTEAFF. The CDR3 coding sequence is TGTGCCAGCAGTTACTCGGGGCGAAGGGTCTTCACTGAAGCTTTCTTT.

The rearrangement uses TRBV11-2 and TRBJ2-7; TRBD2 matches 10 bases. The CDR3 sequence is 18 residues long. CDR1 is SGHAT, CDR2 FQNNGV, per germline. Trimming at V came to 1 base and at J to 3 bases, leaving 12 bases not matched to a gene. The CDR3 coding sequence is TGTGCCAGCAGCTTAGTTCCGGGGGTCTTAGCGGGGGGCTACGAGCAGTACTTC. This encodes CASSLVPGVLAGGYEQYF.

This clonotype has more than one count but fewer than ten. The chain has TRBV6-2 or TRBV6-3 and TRBJ2-1, with 11 bases identical to TRBD2. Germline loops: CDR1 MNHEY, CDR2 SVGEGT. After removal of 5 bases from V and 3 bases from J, the junction contained 3 bases not matched to a gene. This CDR3 is built from 15 residues. DNA of the CDR3: TGTGCCAGCAGTCCTAGCGGGGGGTACTACAATGAGCAGTTCTTC. Translating it yields CASSPSGGYYNEQFF.

The CDR3 sequence is CASRGGPGANVLTF. CDR3 nucleotides: TGTGCCAGCAGAGGGGGTCCTGGGGCCAACGTCCTGACTTTC. The chain couples TRBV6-1 to TRBJ2-6, with D tentatively TRBD1 (6 bases). CDR3 length equals 14 residues. The V gene's germline CDR1 is MNHNS and CDR2 SASEGT. The V end was cut by 6 bases, the J end by 2 bases, with 8 bases between.

This clonotype was seen only a few times. The genes are TRBV9 and TRBJ2-1; D is unclear. CDR3 length: 13 amino acids. The germline gives CDR1 SGDLS, CDR2 YYNGEE. Trimming pared 3 bases from V and 6 bases from J, leaving 10 bases between. CDR3 sequence reads: CASSDLGLNEQFF. For the CDR3, the DNA is TGTGCCAGCAGCGATCTAGGGCTCAATGAGCAGTTCTTC.

This clonotype occurred a few times. The genes are TRBV20-1 and TRBJ1-4; weak D call: TRBD1 (5 bases). V was pared by 4 bases and J by 12 bases, with 15 bases between. The CDR3 is 12 amino acids. Germline lookup yields CDR1 DFQATT and CDR2 SNEGSKA (reference sequence). The CDR3, as DNA: TGCAGTGCTACCAGGGAGTTCGAGGAACTGTTTTTT. It is translated as CSATREFEELFF.

This clonotype was seen a handful of times. The rearrangement links TRBV12-3 or TRBV12-4 to TRBJ1-1; D is perhaps TRBD1 (5 bases). V was pared by 2 bases and J by 5 bases, with 9 bases between. The CDR3 sequence is 13 residues long. The CDR3 DNA reads as TGTGCCAGCAGTTTAATCGCAGGGACTGAAGCTTTCTTT. This sequence encodes CASSLIAGTEAFF.

The genes are TRBV28 and TRBJ2-1; D tentatively fits TRBD1 or TRBD2 (5 bases each). Per the germline V gene, CDR1 is MDHEN and CDR2 is SYDVKM. This CDR3 spans 19 amino acids. V was shortened by 5 bases and J by 0 bases, with 23 bases between the two germline ends. For the CDR3, the DNA is TGTGCCAGCAGTCCCGGTTTGGGACCCCGTATCCCCTCCTACAATGAGCAGTTCTTC. Residues: CASSPGLGPRIPSYNEQFF.

This chain links TRBV3-1 with TRBJ2-7; TRBD1 might be the D (5 bases). Germline V CDR1 and CDR2: LGHDT, YNNKEL (reference sequence). The CDR3 is 13 residues long. The V and J ends lost 4 bases and 7 bases respectively, with 14 bases between them. The CDR3 bases are TGTGCCAGCAGCCCCAACGAAAAGGGGGAGCAGTACTTC. It specifies CASSPNEKGEQYF.

The chain's CDR3 is CASSTPSLLGEQFF. DNA for the CDR3: TGTGCCAGCAGCACCCCGTCCTTATTGGGTGAGCAGTTCTTC. The V gene is TRBV7-2, the J gene TRBJ2-1; D unresolved. The V gene lost 5 bases and the J gene lost 9 bases, with 17 bases spanning the gap. The CDR3 runs 14 residues. Germline lookup yields CDR1 SGHTA and CDR2 FQGNSA. Full variable domain (rest looked up from reference TRBV7-2 and TRBJ2-1): GAGVSQSPSNKVTEKGKDVELRCDPISGHTALYWYRQSLGQGLEFLIYFQGNSAPDKSGLPSDRFSAERTGGSVSTLTIQRTQQEDSAVYLCASSTPSLLGEQFFGPGTRLTVL.

The table lists this clonotype with a few counts. This sequence joins TRBV6-1 and TRBJ1-1, with 8 bases identical to TRBD1. The germline gives CDR1 MNHNS, CDR2 SASEGT. CDR3 length equals 16 residues. With 2 bases clipped from V and 1 base from J, the junction kept 6 bases outside the gene matches. The CDR3 DNA follows: TGTGCCAGCAGTGAACAGGGGGCAGTGGGGAACACTGAAGCTTTCTTT. Amino acids: CASSEQGAVGNTEAFF.

In the case of this clonotype: An end of the junction does not agree with germline; a read error may underlie this. The chain links TRBV7-9 to TRBJ2-7, with D possibly TRBD1 on 6 matching bases. This CDR3 is built from 14 residues. Germline values: CDR1 SEHNR, CDR2 FQNEAQ (reference sequence). The CDR3 bases are TGTGCCCGCAGCTCAAAAACAGGGACCTACGAGCAGTACTTC. Residues: CARSSKTGTYEQYF.

In this sample, this clonotype turned up a few times. This chain uses TRBV2 with TRBJ2-1; the D is unclear. Germline V gene lookup returns CDR1 SNHLY and CDR2 FYNNEI. This CDR3 contains 13 residues. Trimming took off 2 bases at V and 5 bases at J, with 7 bases between the two ends. The CDR3 DNA reads TGTGCCAGCAGTGAAAGGTACAACAATGAGCAGTTCTTC. Its protein product is CASSERYNNEQFF.